This T cell receptor beta chain emerged from a study of shared clonotypes between healthy human individuals. Study-level information: Donors had three CD4 naive, three CD4 memory, two CD8 naive and one CD8 memory plate apiece. Overall study results and limits: Donor scarcity curtailed the genetic and exposure-history diversity represented herein.

As defined, naive CD8 cells were CD45RO-negative and positively selected for CCR7, with terminally differentiated effector memory CD45RA+ cells excluded. Between the trimmed V and J ends, which lost 0 bases and 2 bases, there was a span of 11 bases. The CDR3 runs 15 residues. Germline lookup yields CDR1 LGHNA and CDR2 YNFKEQ. As to this clone: No antigen is known for it.

Using immunoSEQ multiplex PCR, the repertoire was profiled, and TCRdb retains in-frame clones only, with some absent. The sample has 2 million or so clones, about 95% seen once; the top ten hold roughly 1%. The receptor was derived from a man aged 18 to 29 in good health. Sequencing used naive CD8+ T cells sorted from blood. The rearrangement links TRBV4-2 to TRBJ2-7; no firm D call. The chain's CDR3 is CASSQDLASPYEQYF. In DNA form, the CDR3 reads TGTGCCAGCAGCCAAGATCTCGCGTCCCCCTACGAGCAGTACTTC.